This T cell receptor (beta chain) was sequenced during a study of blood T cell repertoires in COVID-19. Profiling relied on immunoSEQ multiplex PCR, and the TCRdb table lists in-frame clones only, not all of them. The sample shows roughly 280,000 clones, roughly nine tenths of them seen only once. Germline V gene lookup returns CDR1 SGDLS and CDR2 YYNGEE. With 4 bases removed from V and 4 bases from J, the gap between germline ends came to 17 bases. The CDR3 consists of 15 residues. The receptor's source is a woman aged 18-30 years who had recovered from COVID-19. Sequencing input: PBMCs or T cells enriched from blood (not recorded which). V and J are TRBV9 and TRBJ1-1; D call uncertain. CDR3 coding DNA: TGTGCCAGCAGCCCCGAAGGCCGGCGGGGCACTGAAGCTTTCTTT. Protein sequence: CASSPEGRRGTEAFF.